This entry features one T cell receptor beta chain sequence. Its antigen is undetermined. The V gene's germline CDR1 is KGHSH and CDR2 LQKENI. V shed 3 bases, J shed 0 bases, and the junction held 10 bases outside the gene matches. The CDR3 totals 18 residues. This entry is derived from a study of shared clonotypes between healthy human individuals. Study-wide findings and caveats: Measured sharing among donors was expected to vary with sequencing depth. Memory subsets generally showed lower estimated richness than naive subsets.

Terminally differentiated effector memory CD45RA+ cells were excluded from the naive CD8 cells, which were CD45RO-negative and positively selected for CCR7. The study drew all its donors from Caucasian adults living in Nashville, Tennessee. Data came from immunoSEQ multiplex PCR; TCRdb stores just in-frame clones and leaves some out. The sample yields about 800,000 clones, 95% to 97% seen once. The chain joins TRBV18 to TRBJ2-2, with 7 bases that match TRBD1. This receptor was obtained from a young man in good health. The material sequenced was naive CD8+ T cells sorted from blood. CDR3 region: CASSPTGAAFANTGELFF. The CDR3 DNA reads as TGTGCCAGCTCACCCACAGGGGCGGCCTTCGCGAACACCGGGGAGCTGTTTTTT.